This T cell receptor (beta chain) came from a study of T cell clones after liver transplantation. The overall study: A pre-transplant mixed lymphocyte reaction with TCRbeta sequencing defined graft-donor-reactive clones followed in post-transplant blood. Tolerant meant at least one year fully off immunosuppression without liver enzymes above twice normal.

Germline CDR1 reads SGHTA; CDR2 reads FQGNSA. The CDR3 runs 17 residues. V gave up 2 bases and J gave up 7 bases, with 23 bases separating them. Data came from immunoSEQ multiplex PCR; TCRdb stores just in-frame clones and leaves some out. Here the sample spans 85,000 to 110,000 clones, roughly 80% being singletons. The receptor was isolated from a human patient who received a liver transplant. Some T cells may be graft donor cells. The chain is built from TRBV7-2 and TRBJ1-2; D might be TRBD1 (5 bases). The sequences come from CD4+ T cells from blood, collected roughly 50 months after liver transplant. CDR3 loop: CASSLPFPQGHSTGYTF. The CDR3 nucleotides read TGTGCCAGCAGCTTACCATTCCCTCAAGGACATTCAACTGGCTACACCTTC.